This T cell receptor (beta chain) was recorded in a study of blood T cell repertoires in COVID-19. Generated by immunoSEQ multiplex PCR, the TCRdb table keeps only in-frame clones and is missing some. The sample records 80,000 to 95,000 clones, over 75% being singletons. The clonotype comes from a man older than 75 with active or convalescent COVID-19. The sequencing sample was made of peripheral blood.

The DNA of the CDR3 is TGTGCCAGCAGTTCCCGGGGACAGATTGTTGTCACTGAAGCTTTCTTT. Translating it yields CASSSRGQIVVTEAFF. The chain joins TRBV6-5 to TRBJ1-1; 7 bases fit TRBD1. Germline CDR1 MNHEY, CDR2 SVGAGI. This CDR3 comprises 16 residues. Germline trimming cut 4 bases from V and 4 bases from J; bases unmatched to any gene: 12.